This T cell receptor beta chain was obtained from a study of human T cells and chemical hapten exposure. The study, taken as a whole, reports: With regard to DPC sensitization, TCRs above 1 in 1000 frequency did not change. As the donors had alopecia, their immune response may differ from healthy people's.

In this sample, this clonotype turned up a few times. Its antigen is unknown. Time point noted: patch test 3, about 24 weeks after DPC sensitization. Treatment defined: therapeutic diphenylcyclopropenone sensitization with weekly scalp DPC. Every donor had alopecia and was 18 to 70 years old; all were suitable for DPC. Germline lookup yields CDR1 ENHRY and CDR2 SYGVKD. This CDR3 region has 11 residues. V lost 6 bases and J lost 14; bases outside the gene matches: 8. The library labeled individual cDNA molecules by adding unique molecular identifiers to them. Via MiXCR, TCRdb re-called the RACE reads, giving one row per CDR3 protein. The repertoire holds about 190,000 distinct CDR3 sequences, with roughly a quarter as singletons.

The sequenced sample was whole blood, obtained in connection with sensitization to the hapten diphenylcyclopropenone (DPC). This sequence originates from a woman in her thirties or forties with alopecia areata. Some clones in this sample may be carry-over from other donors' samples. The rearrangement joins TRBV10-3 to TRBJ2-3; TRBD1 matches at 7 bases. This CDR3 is CAISPGTVPYF. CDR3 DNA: TGTGCCATCAGCCCCGGGACAGTTCCGTATTTT.